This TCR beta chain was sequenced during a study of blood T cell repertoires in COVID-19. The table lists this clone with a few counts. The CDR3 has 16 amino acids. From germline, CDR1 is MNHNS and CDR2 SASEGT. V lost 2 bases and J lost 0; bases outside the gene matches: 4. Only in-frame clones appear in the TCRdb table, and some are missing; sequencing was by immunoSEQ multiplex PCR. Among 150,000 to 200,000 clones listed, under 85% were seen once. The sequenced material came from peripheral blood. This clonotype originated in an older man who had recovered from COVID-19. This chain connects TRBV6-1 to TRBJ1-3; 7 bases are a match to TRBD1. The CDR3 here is CASSEWDSASGNTIYF. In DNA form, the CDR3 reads TGTGCCAGCAGTGAATGGGACAGCGCCTCTGGAAACACCATATATTTT.